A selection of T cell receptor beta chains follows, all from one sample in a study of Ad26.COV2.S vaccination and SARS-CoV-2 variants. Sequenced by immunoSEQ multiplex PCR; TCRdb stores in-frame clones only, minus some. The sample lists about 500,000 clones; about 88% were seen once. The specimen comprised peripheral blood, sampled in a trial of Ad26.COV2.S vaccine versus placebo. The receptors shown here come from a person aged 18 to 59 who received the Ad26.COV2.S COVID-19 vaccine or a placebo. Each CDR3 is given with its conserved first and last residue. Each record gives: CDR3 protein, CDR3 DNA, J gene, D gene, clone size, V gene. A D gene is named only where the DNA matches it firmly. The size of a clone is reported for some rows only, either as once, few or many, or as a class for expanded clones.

CDR3: CSAFSGGGQYF
DNA: TGCAGTGCTTTTAGCGGGGGTGGGCAGTATTTT
J: TRBJ2-3
D: TRBD2
size: -
V: TRBV20-1

CDR3: CASSQGSRGRATGELFF
DNA: TGTGCCAGCAGCCAAGGCTCGCGGGGGCGGGCCACCGGGGAGCTGTTTTTT
J: TRBJ2-2
D: -
size: few
V: TRBV3-1/TRBV3-2

CDR3: CASSRSGAGTYEQYF
DNA: TGTGCCAGTAGTCGGTCAGGGGCCGGGACCTACGAGCAGTACTTC
J: TRBJ2-7
D: -
size: -
V: TRBV19

CDR3: CASRPGGQRAYNEQFF
DNA: TGTGCCAGCCGACCGGGGGGACAGAGAGCCTACAATGAGCAGTTCTTC
J: TRBJ2-1
D: -
size: -
V: TRBV19

CDR3: CASLQGELDGYTF
DNA: TGTGCCAGTCTACAGGGAGAGTTGGATGGCTACACCTTC
J: TRBJ1-2
D: -
size: -
V: TRBV2

CDR3: CASSPRGVAVSYEQYF
DNA: TGTGCCAGCAGTCCCCGCGGGGTAGCGGTAAGCTACGAGCAGTACTTC
J: TRBJ2-7
D: -
size: once
V: TRBV2

CDR3: CASSYLGTSGAYEQYF
DNA: TGTGCCAGCAGTTACCTAGGGACTAGCGGGGCCTACGAGCAGTACTTC
J: TRBJ2-7
D: TRBD2
size: -
V: TRBV6-2/TRBV6-3

CDR3: CASSPASSFEAFF
DNA: TGTGCCAGCTCACCGGCGTCCTCCTTTGAAGCTTTCTTT
J: TRBJ1-1
D: -
size: -
V: TRBV18

CDR3: CASSPTGTQETQYF
DNA: TGTGCCAGCAGCCCCACGGGGACCCAAGAGACCCAGTACTTC
J: TRBJ2-5
D: -
size: -
V: TRBV7-2

CDR3: CASTLGPTEAFF
DNA: TGTGCCAGCACCCTCGGACCGACTGAAGCTTTCTTT
J: TRBJ1-1
D: -
size: -
V: TRBV28

CDR3: CASGRTGKSDTQYF
DNA: TGTGCCAGCGGCAGGACAGGGAAATCAGATACGCAGTATTTT
J: TRBJ2-3
D: TRBD1
size: -
V: TRBV28

CDR3: CASSPGGGTGMNGEQFF
DNA: TGTGCCAGCAGCCCGGGGGGTGGGACAGGTATGAATGGTGAGCAGTTCTTC
J: TRBJ2-1
D: -
size: once
V: TRBV5-4

CDR3: CAIRRDTSYEQYF
DNA: TGTGCCATCAGAAGGGACACCTCCTACGAGCAGTACTTC
J: TRBJ2-7
D: -
size: once
V: TRBV10-3

CDR3: CASSYDRTFRSTEAFF
DNA: TGTGCCAGCAGTTACGACCGGACGTTTAGGAGCACTGAAGCTTTCTTT
J: TRBJ1-1
D: -
size: -
V: TRBV6-2/TRBV6-3

CDR3: CASSPPPLTSTDTQYF
DNA: TGTGCCAGCAGTCCCCCCCCACTAACAAGCACAGATACGCAGTATTTT
J: TRBJ2-3
D: -
size: -
V: TRBV28

CDR3: CATSRSHGGADTQYF
DNA: TGTGCCACCAGCAGATCCCACGGCGGGGCAGATACGCAGTATTTT
J: TRBJ2-3
D: -
size: once
V: TRBV15

CDR3: CASSQEQLAHSYNEQFF
DNA: TGTGCCAGCAGCCAGGAACAACTAGCCCACTCCTACAATGAGCAGTTCTTC
J: TRBJ2-1
D: -
size: -
V: TRBV14

CDR3: CASSQGLRGTEAFF
DNA: TGCGCCAGCAGCCAAGGCCTTAGAGGTACTGAAGCTTTCTTT
J: TRBJ1-1
D: -
size: -
V: TRBV4-1

CDR3: CASLAGEYTGELFF
DNA: TGCGCCAGCTTGGCAGGGGAATACACCGGGGAGCTGTTTTTT
J: TRBJ2-2
D: -
size: -
V: TRBV5-1

CDR3: CAWGRGLSYEQYF
DNA: TGTGCCTGGGGGCGGGGGCTCTCCTACGAGCAGTACTTC
J: TRBJ2-7
D: -
size: -
V: TRBV30

CDR3: CASSLARQGLRSGNTIYF
DNA: TGTGCCAGCAGCTTAGCCAGGCAGGGGCTTCGCTCTGGAAACACCATATATTTT
J: TRBJ1-3
D: -
size: -
V: TRBV7-9

CDR3: CAWRSGEVGGYTF
DNA: TGTGCCTGGAGATCAGGGGAGGTGGGGGGCTACACCTTC
J: TRBJ1-2
D: -
size: -
V: TRBV30

CDR3: CASSQGRGYSGNTIYF
DNA: TGCGCCAGCAGCCAAGGTCGGGGCTACTCTGGAAACACCATATATTTT
J: TRBJ1-3
D: -
size: -
V: TRBV4-1

CDR3: CASSLGGPMNTEAFF
DNA: TGTGCCAGCAGTTTAGGGGGGCCTATGAACACTGAAGCTTTCTTT
J: TRBJ1-1
D: -
size: -
V: TRBV28

CDR3: CASSRTGDDTEAFF
DNA: TGTGCCAGCAGTCGGACAGGGGACGACACTGAAGCTTTCTTT
J: TRBJ1-1
D: TRBD1
size: once
V: TRBV7-9

CDR3: CASSLLGLNYGYTF
DNA: TGTGCCAGCAGTTTGCTTGGCCTTAACTATGGCTACACCTTC
J: TRBJ1-2
D: -
size: -
V: TRBV28

CDR3: CASSSQQGVSYEKLFF
DNA: TGTGCCAGCTCATCACAACAGGGGGTATCATATGAAAAACTGTTTTTT
J: TRBJ1-4
D: TRBD1
size: -
V: TRBV18

CDR3: CASSQVPRGSGNTIYF
DNA: TGTGCCAGCAGCCAAGTTCCCAGGGGCTCTGGAAACACCATATATTTT
J: TRBJ1-3
D: -
size: -
V: TRBV3-1/TRBV3-2

CDR3: CASSVGYGNPEAFF
DNA: TGTGCCAGCAGCGTAGGGTACGGTAACCCTGAAGCTTTCTTT
J: TRBJ1-1
D: -
size: -
V: TRBV9

CDR3: CASSPRLAGELTDTQYF
DNA: TGTGCCAGCAGCCCCAGACTAGCGGGAGAACTCACAGATACGCAGTATTTT
J: TRBJ2-3
D: TRBD2
size: -
V: TRBV14

CDR3: CASSLGASGINEQYF
DNA: TGCGCCAGCAGCCTCGGGGCTAGCGGGATCAACGAGCAGTACTTC
J: TRBJ2-7
D: TRBD2
size: -
V: TRBV5-1

CDR3: CASSAETGVAYNEQFF
DNA: TGTGCCAGCAGCGCGGAGACAGGGGTAGCCTACAATGAGCAGTTCTTC
J: TRBJ2-1
D: TRBD1
size: once
V: TRBV9

CDR3: CASSQSWGGETQYF
DNA: TGCGCCAGCAGCCAATCGTGGGGGGGGGAGACCCAGTACTTC
J: TRBJ2-5
D: TRBD2
size: -
V: TRBV4-1

CDR3: CASSHPPDREHYGYTF
DNA: TGTGCCAGCAGCCATCCCCCGGACAGGGAGCACTATGGCTACACCTTC
J: TRBJ1-2
D: TRBD1
size: -
V: TRBV28

CDR3: CASSLVQGRNTIYF
DNA: TGTGCCAGCAGCTTAGTACAGGGGAGAAACACCATATATTTT
J: TRBJ1-3
D: TRBD1
size: -
V: TRBV13

CDR3: CASSQVGTSGSTDTQYF
DNA: TGTGCCAGCAGCCAAGTAGGGACTAGCGGGAGCACAGATACGCAGTATTTT
J: TRBJ2-3
D: TRBD2
size: -
V: TRBV14

CDR3: CASSVGYSGNTIYF
DNA: TGTGCCAGCAGTGTTGGGTACTCTGGAAACACCATATATTTT
J: TRBJ1-3
D: -
size: -
V: TRBV2

CDR3: CASSRMGEQFF
DNA: TGTGCCAGTAGTAGGATGGGTGAGCAGTTCTTC
J: TRBJ2-1
D: -
size: -
V: TRBV19

CDR3: CASSLRAGATEAFF
DNA: TGTGCCAGCAGCTTACGGGCGGGGGCCACTGAAGCTTTCTTT
J: TRBJ1-1
D: -
size: once
V: TRBV7-9

CDR3: CASSQGLLLIYEQYF
DNA: TGTGCCAGCAGCCAGGGCCTTCTTCTTATCTACGAGCAGTACTTC
J: TRBJ2-7
D: -
size: -
V: TRBV3-1/TRBV3-2

CDR3: CASSLRTSIWETQYF
DNA: TGTGCCAGCAGCTTAAGGACTAGCATTTGGGAGACCCAGTACTTC
J: TRBJ2-5
D: TRBD2
size: -
V: TRBV13

CDR3: CAWSKYVRSSGNTIYF
DNA: TGTGCCTGGAGTAAGTATGTGAGAAGCTCTGGAAACACCATATATTTT
J: TRBJ1-3
D: -
size: -
V: TRBV30

CDR3: CASRQHQSDNEQFF
DNA: TGTGCCAGCAGACAGCACCAAAGCGACAATGAGCAGTTCTTC
J: TRBJ2-1
D: -
size: -
V: TRBV6-5

CDR3: CASSLDRGELFF
DNA: TGTGCCAGCAGTCTTGACCGCGGGGAGCTGTTTTTT
J: TRBJ2-2
D: -
size: -
V: TRBV6-5

CDR3: CASSAELAGDNEQFF
DNA: TGTGCCAGCAGTGCGGAGCTAGCGGGAGACAATGAGCAGTTCTTC
J: TRBJ2-1
D: TRBD2
size: few
V: TRBV2

CDR3: CASSPDNGSSYEQYF
DNA: TGTGCCAGCTCACCCGATAACGGATCCTCCTACGAGCAGTACTTC
J: TRBJ2-7
D: -
size: -
V: TRBV18

CDR3: CASSPSILLNTEAFF
DNA: TGCGCCAGCAGTCCCTCAATACTGTTGAACACTGAAGCTTTCTTT
J: TRBJ1-1
D: -
size: -
V: TRBV4-3

CDR3: CASSPEATNEKLFF
DNA: TGCGCCAGCAGCCCGGAAGCAACTAATGAAAAACTGTTTTTT
J: TRBJ1-4
D: -
size: -
V: TRBV5-1